The 21 T cell receptor beta chains listed next were all sequenced from one sample in a study of graft-versus-host responses after intestinal transplantation. These receptors have no identified antigens. Libraries were prepared by immunoSEQ multiplex PCR; TCRdb keeps only in-frame clonotypes and omits some of them. The sample shows 80,000 to 90,000 clones, about nine tenths of them seen only once. Sequenced material: unstimulated CD4+ T cells sorted from spleen or lymph node cells, taken before intestinal transplant. The source is a human donor who received an intestinal transplant.

The chain is built from TRBV7-3 and TRBJ2-1, with a tentative D call TRBD2 (6 bases). CDR1 is SGHTA and CDR2 is FQGTGA in the germline V gene. Deletions cut 4 bases from V and 4 bases from J, with 17 bases between. The CDR3 runs 16 residues. CDR3 protein: CASSYGGLSIYNEQFF. The DNA of the CDR3 is TGTGCCAGCAGCTACGGAGGGCTAAGCATTTACAATGAGCAGTTCTTC.

The rearrangement uses TRBV2 and TRBJ2-1, with 7 bases matching TRBD2. The CDR3 sequence is 15 residues long. Per germline, CDR1 SNHLY and CDR2 FYNNEI. The trim removed 9 bases at V and 0 bases at J, leaving 8 bases unmatched. CDR3: CASIREGSSYNEQFF. DNA for the CDR3: TGTGCCAGTATTAGGGAGGGCAGCTCCTACAATGAGCAGTTCTTC.

This clone was recorded only once. The chain is built from TRBV5-1 and TRBJ2-3; TRBD2 matches 9 bases. Germline V gene lookup returns CDR1 SGHRS and CDR2 YFSETQ. The CDR3 has 14 residues. V trimming: 3 bases; J trimming: 2 bases; junction bases outside the gene matches: 1. In nucleotides, the CDR3 is TGCGCCAGCAGCTCGGGACTAGCCACAGATACGCAGTATTTT. This translates into CASSSGLATDTQYF.

V gene TRBV30 combines with J gene TRBJ2-1; no clear D. Germline CDR1 is GTSNPN and CDR2 is SVGIG (reference sequence). V was shortened by 5 bases and J by 6 bases, with 14 bases between the two germline ends. This CDR3 spans 13 amino acids. The chain's CDR3 is CAWSTDPSNEQFF. DNA for the CDR3: TGTGCCTGGTCTACTGACCCTTCCAATGAGCAGTTCTTC.

The chain joins TRBV4-2 to TRBJ2-3; D is possibly TRBD1 (6 bases). V lost 1 base and J 1 base, leaving 15 bases between the germline ends. The CDR3 consists of 17 residues. CDR1 LGHNA and CDR2 YNFKEQ come from the germline V gene. The CDR3 coding sequence is TGTGCCAGCAGCCAAGGGGTACAGGGTCATGGCACAGATACGCAGTATTTT. Residues: CASSQGVQGHGTDTQYF.

This sequence joins TRBV29-1 and TRBJ1-4, with D tentatively TRBD1 (5 bases). The V and J ends lost 4 bases and 4 bases respectively, with 10 bases between them. The CDR3 is 13 amino acids. The germline CDR1 and CDR2 sequences are SQVTM and ANQGSEA. The chain's CDR3 is CSVGGKVNEKLFF. DNA for the CDR3: TGCAGCGTTGGGGGGAAAGTTAATGAAAAACTGTTTTTT.

The chain employs TRBV2 and TRBJ1-2, with D perhaps matching TRBD1 (5 bases). This CDR3 region has 15 residues. The germline V gene has CDR1 SNHLY and CDR2 FYNNEI. V lost 7 bases and J lost 0, with 15 bases in between. DNA of the CDR3: TGTGCCAGCACGTTCACCCGACAGACTAACTATGGCTACACCTTC. Translating gives CASTFTRQTNYGYTF.

The CDR3: CASSIGDRVSHEQYF. The CDR3 DNA sequence: TGTGCCAGTAGTATAGGGGACAGGGTATCACACGAGCAGTACTTC. The V gene is TRBV19, the J gene TRBJ2-7; 9 bases map to TRBD1. The CDR3 spans 15 residues. The V gene's germline CDR1 is LNHDA and CDR2 SQIVND (reference sequence). V lost 1 base to trimming and J lost 5 bases; unmatched junction nucleotides: 6.

The V call is TRBV18, the J call TRBJ1-3; perhaps TRBD1 as D (5 bases). Trimming took 3 bases from V and 1 from J, leaving 13 bases between them. Germline assignment: CDR1 KGHSH and CDR2 LQKENI. The CDR3 is 16 residues long. CDR3 nucleotides: TGTGCCAGCTCACCCGGGGACGGTGGGTCTGGAAACACCATATATTTT. This gives the protein CASSPGDGGSGNTIYF.

J is TRBJ2-7 and V is TRBV9; no clear D gene. The CDR3 loop spans 13 amino acids. V gave up 4 bases and J gave up 1 base, with 9 bases separating them. Germline-derived CDR1 and CDR2 are SGDLS and YYNGEE. The CDR3 region is CASSPPMSYEQYF. In DNA form, the CDR3 reads TGTGCCAGCAGCCCGCCTATGTCCTACGAGCAGTACTTC.

This sequence joins TRBV7-8 and TRBJ2-7, with D possibly TRBD1 on 6 matching bases. Germline V gene sequence: CDR1 SGHVS, CDR2 FQNEAQ. V shed 3 bases and J shed 2 bases, with 14 bases lying between them. This CDR3 is 15 amino acids long. The CDR3 protein is CASSLANTGPYEQYF. The CDR3 DNA reads as TGTGCCAGCAGCTTGGCCAACACAGGGCCCTACGAGCAGTACTTC.

Worth noting for this clone: Other DNA sequences in the sample encode the same CDR3. V usage is TRBV28 and J usage is TRBJ2-7; 9 positions match TRBD1. With 6 bases clipped from V and 3 bases from J, the junction kept 3 bases outside the gene matches. Per the germline V gene, CDR1 is MDHEN and CDR2 is SYDVKM. The length of the CDR3 is 13 residues. Here the CDR3 reads CASSLTGGYEQYF. The CDR3 nucleotides are TGTGCCAGCAGCTTGACAGGGGGCTACGAGCAGTACTTC.

The gene calls are TRBV5-1 and TRBJ2-2; D unclear. CDR3 size: 14 residues. V was shortened by 0 bases and J by 1 base, with 4 bases between the two germline ends. CDR1 is SGHRS and CDR2 is YFSETQ in the germline V gene. The CDR3 sequence: CASSLAQNTGELFF. CDR3 sequence (DNA): TGCGCCAGCAGCTTGGCCCAGAACACCGGGGAGCTGTTTTTT.

The chain links TRBV30 to TRBJ1-2; TRBD1 agrees at 8 bases. The CDR3 has 14 amino acids. The germline gives CDR1 GTSNPN, CDR2 SVGIG (reference sequence). Trimming removed 4 bases from V and 4 bases from J; junction bases left unmatched: 8. In nucleotides, the CDR3 is TGTGCCTGGAAGGCCCAGGGGGCCTCCTATGGCTACACCTTC. Encoded protein: CAWKAQGASYGYTF.

This clone has only one observation. The chain recombines TRBV29-1 with TRBJ2-7; the match to TRBD1 covers 9 bases. The junction had 6 bases not matched to a gene; V was cut back by 5 bases and J by 4 bases. The CDR3 runs 13 residues. Germline CDR1 is SQVTM and CDR2 is ANQGSEA. CDR3 amino acids: CSVTGTGRYEQYF. Here the CDR3 DNA reads TGCAGCGTTACCGGGACAGGGAGATACGAGCAGTACTTC.

The rearrangement links TRBV6-6 to TRBJ2-5; 8 bases fit TRBD2. The CDR3 consists of 14 residues. Germline V lookup: CDR1 MNHNY, CDR2 SVGAGI (reference sequence). V was clipped by 4 bases and J by 5 bases; unmatched bases: 6. CDR3 region: CASSWTSSRETQYF. The CDR3 nucleotides are TGTGCCAGCAGTTGGACTAGCTCTAGGGAGACCCAGTACTTC.

This clone came up once. V usage is TRBV11-2 and J usage is TRBJ1-2, with TRBD1 matching 7 bases. Per the germline V gene, CDR1 is SGHAT and CDR2 is FQNNGV. There are 13 residues in the CDR3. Trimming cost V 4 bases and J 8 bases; bases outside gene matches: 7. DNA for the CDR3: TGTGCCAGCAGCTCCTCGACAGGGAGCGGCTACACCTTC. It translates to CASSSSTGSGYTF.

This chain uses TRBV18 with TRBJ1-5; no firm D call. V was clipped by 3 bases and J by 3 bases, with 12 bases between them. This CDR3 is 15 amino acids long. Germline CDR1 reads KGHSH; CDR2 reads LQKENI. Here the CDR3 reads CASSPRNSYNQPQHF. CDR3 coding DNA: TGTGCCAGCTCACCTCGGAACAGCTACAATCAGCCCCAGCATTTT.

This clone was recorded only once. J is TRBJ2-1 and V is TRBV10-3; TRBD2 matches at 13 bases. The ends lost 4 bases at V and 5 bases at J; junction bases unmatched: 11. This CDR3 comprises 18 residues. Germline V gene data show CDR1 as ENHRY and CDR2 as SYGVKD. The CDR3 DNA sequence: TGTGCCATCAGTGGAGGACTAGCGGGAGCCCCCGGGGACAATGAGCAGTTCTTC. Protein product: CAISGGLAGAPGDNEQFF.

The V and J genes are TRBV19 and TRBJ2-1; TRBD1 agrees at 9 bases. CDR3 length: 15 residues. The germline V gene encodes CDR1 LNHDA and CDR2 SQIVND (reference sequence). V lost 8 bases and J lost 6; bases outside the gene matches: 11. The CDR3 is CASSPRDRVINEQFF. The CDR3 region has the DNA TGTGCCAGTTCTCCCCGGGACAGGGTGATCAATGAGCAGTTCTTC.

The chain links TRBV9 to TRBJ2-1, with 13 bases matching TRBD2. Losses at the gene ends were 6 bases for V and 4 bases for J; bases not matched to a gene: 4. The CDR3 totals 15 residues. The germline CDR1 and CDR2 sequences are SGDLS and YYNGEE. CDR3 coding DNA: TGTGCCAGCACTACGGGACTAGCGGGGTACAATGAGCAGTTCTTC. Amino acid sequence: CASTTGLAGYNEQFF.